This T cell receptor beta chain was retrieved from a study of T cell responses to AZD1222 COVID-19 vaccine. Overall study: Pooled in the analysis were second doses at about 4 or about 12 weeks.

CDR3 size: 15 residues. Germline assignment: CDR1 SGHNT and CDR2 YYREEE (reference sequence). V trimming: 5 bases; J trimming: 2 bases; junction bases outside the gene matches: 6. Measured with immunoSEQ multiplex PCR; TCRdb has only the in-frame clones, and not every one. Found here are some 91,000 clones, about nine tenths of them singletons; the top ten hold 2% to 3%. In regard to this clone: Its antigen is as yet unknown.

The study's findings and limits: AZD1222 recipients seropositive at baseline numbered only 6 or 7. Two AZD1222 doses significantly raised spike-specific TCR breadth and depth over controls. Repertoires in all cases were sampled only once the peak T cell response had passed.

This specimen was peripheral blood, taken on day 0 of AZD1222 vaccination. The chain has TRBV5-4 and TRBJ2-3; 9 bases agree with TRBD2. The TCR originated in an adult in good health. In nucleotides, the CDR3 is TGTGCCAGCAGGTCCAGCGGGGGGTTCACAGATACGCAGTATTTT. It is translated as CASRSSGGFTDTQYF.